This T cell receptor beta chain stems from a study of blood T cell repertoires in COVID-19. Sequenced by immunoSEQ multiplex PCR; TCRdb stores in-frame clones only, minus some. The table includes hundreds of thousands of clones, about 90% detected once. Germline V gene lookup returns CDR1 SQVTM and CDR2 ANQGSEA. Trimming cost V 4 bases and J 5 bases; bases outside gene matches: 5. CDR3 length: 14 residues. As to this clone: Other DNA sequences in the same sample also yield this CDR3.

The sequence was obtained from a woman aged 18-29 years who had recovered from COVID-19. Specimen: peripheral blood. V and J are TRBV29-1 and TRBJ2-1; TRBD2 aligns across 10 bases. The CDR3 bases are TGCAGCGTTGGCTGGACTAGCGGAAACAATGAGCAGTTCTTC. It codes for CSVGWTSGNNEQFF.